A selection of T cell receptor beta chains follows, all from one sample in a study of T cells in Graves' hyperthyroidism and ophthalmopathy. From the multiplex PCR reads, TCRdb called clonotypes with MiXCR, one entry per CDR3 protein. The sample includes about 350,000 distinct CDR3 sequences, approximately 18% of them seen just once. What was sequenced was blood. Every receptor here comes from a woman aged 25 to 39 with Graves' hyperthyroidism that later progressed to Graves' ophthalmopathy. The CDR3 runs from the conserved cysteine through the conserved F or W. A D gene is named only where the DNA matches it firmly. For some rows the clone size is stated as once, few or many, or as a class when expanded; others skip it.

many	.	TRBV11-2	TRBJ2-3	CASSLVLNTQYF	TGTGCCAGCAGCTTAGTACTTAATACGCAGTATTTT
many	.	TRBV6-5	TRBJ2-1	CASSPTRAGSYNEQFF	TGTGCCAGCAGTCCTACTAGGGCAGGCTCCTACAATGAGCAGTTCTTC
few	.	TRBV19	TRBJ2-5	CASSTAGTQETQYF	TGTGCCAGTAGTACGGCGGGGACCCAAGAGACCCAGTACTTC
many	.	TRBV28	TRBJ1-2	CASRGGSNYGYTF	TGTGCCAGCCGTGGCGGATCTAACTATGGCTACACCTTC
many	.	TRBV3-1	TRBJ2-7	CASSQIGVRHEQYF	TGTGCCAGCAGCCAGATAGGGGTAAGACACGAGCAGTACTTC
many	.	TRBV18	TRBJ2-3	CASSPPSQGGAQYF	TGTGCCAGCTCACCACCGAGCCAGGGTGGCGCGCAGTATTTT
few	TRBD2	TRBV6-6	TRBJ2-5	CVSSYLRRLADEETQYF	TGTGTCAGCAGTTACCTAAGAAGACTAGCGGATGAAGAGACCCAGTACTTC
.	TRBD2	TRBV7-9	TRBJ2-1	CASSPASGRVSYNEQFF	TGTGCCAGCAGCCCGGCTAGCGGGAGAGTCTCCTACAATGAGCAGTTCTTC
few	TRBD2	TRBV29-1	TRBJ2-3	CSVAVAGSTDTQYF	TGCAGCGTAGCGGTAGCGGGTAGCACAGATACGCAGTATTTT
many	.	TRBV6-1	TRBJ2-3	CASGMGTDTQYF	TGTGCCAGCGGGATGGGGACAGATACGCAGTATTTT
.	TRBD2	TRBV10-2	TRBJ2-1	CASKRLAGVTGSVSYNEQFF	TGCGCCAGCAAGCGGCTAGCGGGAGTTACGGGGTCTGTCTCCTACAATGAGCAGTTCTTC
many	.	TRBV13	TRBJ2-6	CASSLAGVYSGANVLTF	TGTGCCAGCAGCTTAGCAGGGGTCTACTCTGGGGCCAACGTCCTGACTTTC
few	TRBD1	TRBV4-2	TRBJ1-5	CASSQGQGNQPQHF	TGTGCCAGCAGCCAAGGACAGGGAAATCAGCCCCAGCATTTT
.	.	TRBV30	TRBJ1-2	CAWSGQFRELVYGYTF	TGTGCCTGGAGTGGCCAATTCCGGGAACTTGTCTATGGCTACACCTTC
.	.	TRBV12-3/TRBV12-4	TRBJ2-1	CASSLVGGLRWNEQFF	TGTGCCAGCAGCTTAGTCGGGGGTCTAAGGTGGAATGAGCAGTTCTTC
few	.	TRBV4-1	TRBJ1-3	CASSQTGLTGNTIYF	TGCGCCAGCAGCCAAACCGGCCTGACGGGAAACACCATATATTTT
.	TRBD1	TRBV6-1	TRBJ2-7	CATTRTGQYERYF	TGTGCCACCACCCGGACAGGACAATACGAGCGGTACTTC
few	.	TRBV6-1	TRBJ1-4	CASSEFRAKPGRVEKLFF	TGTGCCAGCAGTGAATTCCGGGCCAAGCCGGGCCGTGTTGAAAAACTGTTTTTT
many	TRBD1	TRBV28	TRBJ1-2	CASSLSIGGSYGYTF	TGTGCCAGCAGTTTGAGTATAGGGGGCAGCTATGGCTACACCTTC
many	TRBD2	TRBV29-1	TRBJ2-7	CSGSSGLGAYEQYF	TGCAGCGGCTCTAGCGGCCTAGGGGCTTACGAGCAGTACTTC
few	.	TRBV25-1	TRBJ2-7	CASRRTFSYEQYF	TGTGCCAGCCGCCGGACTTTTTCCTACGAGCAGTACTTC
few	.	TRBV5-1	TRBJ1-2	CASSLADDGYTF	TGCGCCAGCAGCTTGGCAGATGATGGCTACACCTTC
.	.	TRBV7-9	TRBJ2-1	CASSETADEQFF	TGTGCCAGCAGCGAGACAGCGGATGAGCAGTTCTTC
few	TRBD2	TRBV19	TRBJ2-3	CASGRVSGASTDTQYF	TGTGCCAGTGGAAGGGTTAGCGGGGCCAGCACAGATACGCAGTATTTT
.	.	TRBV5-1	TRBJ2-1	CASSLDFSEGNEQFF	TGCGCCAGCAGCTTGGATTTTAGCGAGGGCAATGAGCAGTTCTTC
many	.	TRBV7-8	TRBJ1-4	CASSLDAGILDEKLFF	TGTGCCAGCAGCTTAGATGCAGGCATTCTAGATGAAAAACTGTTTTTT
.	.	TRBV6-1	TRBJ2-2	CASSEAPGVGELFF	TGTGCCAGCAGTGAAGCGCCGGGGGTCGGGGAGCTGTTTTTT
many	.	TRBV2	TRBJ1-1	CATQRDEGVGDTEAFF	TGTGCCACACAGAGGGACGAAGGGGTAGGGGACACTGAAGCTTTCTTT
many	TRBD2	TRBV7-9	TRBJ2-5	CASSLRREASETQYF	TGTGCCAGCAGCCTACGTCGGGAGGCCTCGGAGACCCAGTACTTC
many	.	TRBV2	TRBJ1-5	CASRDRDTNQPQHF	TGTGCCAGCAGAGACCGGGACACCAATCAGCCCCAGCATTTT
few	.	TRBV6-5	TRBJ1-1	CASSYLQQPSNTEAFF	TGTGCCAGCAGTTATCTCCAGCAACCTTCGAACACTGAAGCTTTCTTT
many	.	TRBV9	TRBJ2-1	CASSVDSYYNEQFF	TGTGCCAGCAGCGTAGACAGTTACTACAATGAGCAGTTCTTC
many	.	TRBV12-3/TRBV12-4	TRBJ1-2	CASSFGADPSGYTF	TGTGCCAGCAGTTTCGGTGCAGACCCCTCAGGCTACACCTTC
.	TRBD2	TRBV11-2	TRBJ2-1	CASSLGLAGVGNEQFF	TGTGCCAGCAGCTTGGGACTAGCGGGAGTTGGCAATGAGCAGTTCTTC
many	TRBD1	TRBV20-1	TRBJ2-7	CSADRGRDEQYF	TGCAGTGCGGACAGGGGGAGAGACGAGCAGTACTTC
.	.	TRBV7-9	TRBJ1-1	CASSLIVGARVTEAFF	TGTGCCAGCAGCCTAATCGTAGGGGCCAGGGTCACTGAAGCTTTCTTT
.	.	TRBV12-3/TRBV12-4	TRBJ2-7	CASSLQEGGYGEQYF	TGTGCCAGCAGTTTACAAGAAGGGGGGTATGGTGAGCAGTACTTC
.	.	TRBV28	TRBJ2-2	CASTSPGAAGELFF	TGTGCCAGTACAAGTCCGGGGGCGGCCGGGGAGCTGTTTTTT
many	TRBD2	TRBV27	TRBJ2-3	CASSFGTSGTSDTQYF	TGTGCCAGCAGTTTCGGGACTAGCGGAACTTCAGATACGCAGTATTTT
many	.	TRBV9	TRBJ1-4	CASSVEGGGNEKLFF	TGTGCCAGCAGCGTAGAAGGCGGAGGGAATGAAAAACTGTTTTTT
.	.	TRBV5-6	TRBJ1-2	CASSFTPGQRVSGYTF	TGTGCCAGCAGCTTTACCCCCGGGCAAAGGGTCAGTGGCTACACCTTC
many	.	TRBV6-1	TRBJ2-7	CATSDGVSYEQYF	TGTGCCACTAGTGACGGAGTGTCCTACGAGCAGTACTTC
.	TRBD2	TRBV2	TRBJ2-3	CASTASGPMTDTQYF	TGTGCCAGCACGGCTAGCGGACCCATGACAGATACGCAGTATTTT
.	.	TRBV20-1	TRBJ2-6	CSARGTSLSGANVLTF	TGCAGTGCTAGAGGGACATCCCTCTCTGGGGCCAACGTCCTGACTTTC
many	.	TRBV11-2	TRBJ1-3	CASSFSSGSGNTIYF	TGTGCCAGCAGCTTCTCATCCGGCTCTGGAAACACCATATATTTT